Listed here are 3 T cell receptor beta chains from one sample, sequenced in a study of blood T cell repertoires in COVID-19. Profiled with immunoSEQ multiplex PCR; TCRdb holds only in-frame clones, not every one. The data hold a few hundred thousand clones, with roughly 90% observed a single time. Sequencing used PBMCs or T cells enriched from blood (not recorded which). The origin of the receptors is a woman in her twenties or thirties who had recovered from COVID-19.

The rearrangement links TRBV19 to TRBJ1-2, with no clear D. V was trimmed by 2 bases and J by 7 bases, leaving 8 bases between them. CDR3 length equals 12 residues. Germline V gene sequence: CDR1 LNHDA, CDR2 SQIVND (reference sequence). DNA of the CDR3: TGTGCCAGTAGTATACGTGAGGGTGGCTACACCTTC. It specifies CASSIREGGYTF.

J is TRBJ1-1 and V is TRBV5-6; TRBD1 is a possible D gene (5 bases). V lost 4 bases to trimming and J lost 1 base, with 17 bases between them. Germline CDR1 reads SGHDT; CDR2 reads YYEEEE. The CDR3 runs 16 residues. CDR3: CASSLRGGTRNTEAFF. The CDR3 coding sequence is TGTGCCAGCAGCCTGCGGGGGGGAACGAGGAACACTGAAGCTTTCTTT.

The V gene is TRBV28, the J gene TRBJ2-7, with TRBD2 matching 11 bases. V trimming: 0 bases; J trimming: 2 bases; junction bases outside the gene matches: 12. Germline CDR1 and CDR2: MDHEN and SYDVKM. CDR3 length: 19 amino acids. For the CDR3, the DNA is TGTGCCAGCAGTTTATGGTTTAGCGGGAGGGCCAATCGAACCTACGAGCAGTACTTC. Encoded protein: CASSLWFSGRANRTYEQYF.